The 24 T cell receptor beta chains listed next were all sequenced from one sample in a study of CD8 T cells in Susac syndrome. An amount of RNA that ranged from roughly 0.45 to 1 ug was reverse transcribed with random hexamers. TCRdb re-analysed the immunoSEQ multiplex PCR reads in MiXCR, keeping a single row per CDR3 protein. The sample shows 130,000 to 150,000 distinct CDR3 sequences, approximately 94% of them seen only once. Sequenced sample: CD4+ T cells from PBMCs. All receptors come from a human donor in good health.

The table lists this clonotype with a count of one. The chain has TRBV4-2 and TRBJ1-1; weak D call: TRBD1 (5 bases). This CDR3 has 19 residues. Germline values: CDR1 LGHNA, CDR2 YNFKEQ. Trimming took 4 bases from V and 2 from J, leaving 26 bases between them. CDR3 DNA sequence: TGTGCCAGCAGCCCTCCCTACGACGGGAGGGGTCTCACCAACACTGAAGCTTTCTTT. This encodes CASSPPYDGRGLTNTEAFF.

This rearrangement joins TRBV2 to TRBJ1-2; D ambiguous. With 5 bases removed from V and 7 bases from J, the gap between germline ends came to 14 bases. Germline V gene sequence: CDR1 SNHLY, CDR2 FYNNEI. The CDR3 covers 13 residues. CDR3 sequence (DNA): TGTGCCAGCAGTAACCAGGTTTACTCTGGCTACACCTTC. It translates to CASSNQVYSGYTF. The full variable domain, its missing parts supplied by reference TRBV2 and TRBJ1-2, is EPEVTQTPSHQVTQMGQEVILRCVPISNHLYFYWYRQILGQKVEFLVSFYNNEISEKSEIFDDQFSVERPDGSNFTLKIRSTKLEDSAMYFCASSNQVYSGYTFGSGTRLTVV.

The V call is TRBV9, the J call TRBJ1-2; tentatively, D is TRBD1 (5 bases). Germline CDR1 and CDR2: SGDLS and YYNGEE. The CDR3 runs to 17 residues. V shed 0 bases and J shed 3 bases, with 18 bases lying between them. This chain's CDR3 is CASSVERGDSLYYGYTF. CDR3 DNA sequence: TGTGCCAGCAGCGTAGAGCGTGGAGACAGTTTGTACTATGGCTACACCTTC. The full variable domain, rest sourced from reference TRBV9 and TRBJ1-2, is DSGVTQTPKHLITATGQRVTLRCSPRSGDLSVYWYQQSLDQGLQFLIQYYNGEERAKGNILERFSAQQFPDLHSELNLSSLELGDSALYFCASSVERGDSLYYGYTFGSGTRLTVV.

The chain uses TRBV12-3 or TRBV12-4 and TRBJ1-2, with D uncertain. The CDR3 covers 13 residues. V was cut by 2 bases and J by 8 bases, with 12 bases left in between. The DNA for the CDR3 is TGTGCCAGCAGTTTATTGGTTTATAGCGGCTACACCTTC. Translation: CASSLLVYSGYTF.

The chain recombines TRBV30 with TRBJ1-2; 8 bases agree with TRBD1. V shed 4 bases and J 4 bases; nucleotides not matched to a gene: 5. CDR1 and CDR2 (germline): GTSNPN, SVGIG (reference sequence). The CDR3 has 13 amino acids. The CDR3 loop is CAWNRQGFYGYTF. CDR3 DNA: TGTGCCTGGAATCGACAGGGGTTCTATGGCTACACCTTC.

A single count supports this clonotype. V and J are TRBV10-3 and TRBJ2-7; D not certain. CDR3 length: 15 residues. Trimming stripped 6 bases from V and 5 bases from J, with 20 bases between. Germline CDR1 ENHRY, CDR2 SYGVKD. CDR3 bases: TGTGCCATCAGCCCGGCGGCAGGCTTTGGGGACGAGCAGTACTTC. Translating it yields CAISPAAGFGDEQYF.

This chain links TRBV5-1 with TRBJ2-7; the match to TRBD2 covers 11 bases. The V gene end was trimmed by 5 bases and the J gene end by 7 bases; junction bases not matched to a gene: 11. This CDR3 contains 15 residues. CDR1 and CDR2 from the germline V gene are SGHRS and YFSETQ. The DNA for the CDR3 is TGCGCCAGCAGACCTTCGACTAGCGGGATTGGGGAGCAGTACTTC. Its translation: CASRPSTSGIGEQYF.

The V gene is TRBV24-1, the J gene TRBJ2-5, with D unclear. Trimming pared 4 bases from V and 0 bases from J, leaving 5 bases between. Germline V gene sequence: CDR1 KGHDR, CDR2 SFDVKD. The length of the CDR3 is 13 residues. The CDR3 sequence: CATSESNQETQYF. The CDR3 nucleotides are TGTGCCACCAGTGAGTCCAACCAAGAGACCCAGTACTTC.

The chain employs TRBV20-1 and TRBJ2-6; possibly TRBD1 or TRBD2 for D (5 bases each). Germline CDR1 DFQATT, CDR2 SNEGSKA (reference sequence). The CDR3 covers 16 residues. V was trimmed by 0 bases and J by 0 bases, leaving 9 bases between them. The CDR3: CSAREGTDSGANVLTF. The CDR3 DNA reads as TGCAGTGCTAGAGAGGGGACCGACTCTGGGGCCAACGTCCTGACTTTC.

The CDR3 DNA reads TGTGCCAGCAGTTTTCAAGGAATGACTGAAGCTTTCTTT. It translates to CASSFQGMTEAFF. The gene calls are TRBV27 and TRBJ1-1; D uncertain. The CDR3 extends over 13 amino acids. V was trimmed by 3 bases and J by 5 bases, leaving 10 bases between them. Germline CDR1 reads MNHEY; CDR2 reads SMNVEV (reference sequence).

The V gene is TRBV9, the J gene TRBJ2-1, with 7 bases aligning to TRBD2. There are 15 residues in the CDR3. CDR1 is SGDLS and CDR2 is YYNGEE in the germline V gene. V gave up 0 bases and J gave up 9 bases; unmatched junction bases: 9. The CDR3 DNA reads TGTGCCAGCAGCGTAGCTGTGACTAGCTCTAGTGAGCAGTTCTTC. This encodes CASSVAVTSSSEQFF.

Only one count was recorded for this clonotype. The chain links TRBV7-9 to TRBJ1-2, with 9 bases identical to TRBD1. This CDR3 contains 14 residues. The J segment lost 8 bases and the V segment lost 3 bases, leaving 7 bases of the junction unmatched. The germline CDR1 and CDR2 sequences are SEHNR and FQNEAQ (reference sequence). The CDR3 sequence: CASSFRDRVEGYTF. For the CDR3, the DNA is TGTGCCAGCAGCTTCCGGGACAGGGTTGAAGGCTACACCTTC.

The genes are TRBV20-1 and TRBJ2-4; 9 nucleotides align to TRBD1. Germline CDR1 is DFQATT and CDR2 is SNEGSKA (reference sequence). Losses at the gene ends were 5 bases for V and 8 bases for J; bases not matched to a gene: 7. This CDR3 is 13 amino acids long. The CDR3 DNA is TGCAGTGCTCCGTCACAGGGGGCGGACATTCAGTACTTC. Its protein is CSAPSQGADIQYF.

CDR3 nucleotides: TGCGCCAGCAGCGTTAATACAGGGAACACTGAAGCTTTCTTT. It encodes CASSVNTGNTEAFF. The chain recombines TRBV5-1 with TRBJ1-1, with a possible D match to TRBD1 (5 bases). The CDR3 has 14 amino acids. Germline CDR1 is SGHRS and CDR2 is YFSETQ. V was trimmed by 4 bases and J by 1 base, leaving 11 bases between them.

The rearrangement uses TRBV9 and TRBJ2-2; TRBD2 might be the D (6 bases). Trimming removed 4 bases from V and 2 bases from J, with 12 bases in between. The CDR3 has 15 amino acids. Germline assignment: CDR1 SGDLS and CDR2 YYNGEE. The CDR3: CASSHRERNTGELFF. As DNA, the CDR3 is TGTGCCAGCAGCCACCGGGAGAGAAACACCGGGGAGCTGTTTTTT.

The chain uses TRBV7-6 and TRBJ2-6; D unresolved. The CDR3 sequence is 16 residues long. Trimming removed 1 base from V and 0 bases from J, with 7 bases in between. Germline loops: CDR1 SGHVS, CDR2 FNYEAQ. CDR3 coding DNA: TGTGCCAGCAGCTTAGGGTTAGCCTCTGGGGCCAACGTCCTGACTTTC. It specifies CASSLGLASGANVLTF.

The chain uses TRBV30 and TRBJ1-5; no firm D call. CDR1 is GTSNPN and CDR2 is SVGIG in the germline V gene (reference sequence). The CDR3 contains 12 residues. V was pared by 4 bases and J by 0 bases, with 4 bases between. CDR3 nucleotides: TGTGCCTGGACGCATAGCAATCAGCCCCAGCATTTT. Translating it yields CAWTHSNQPQHF.

CDR3 sequence: CASSVDRGEGNQPQHF. CDR3 nucleotides: TGTGCCAGCAGTGTTGACAGGGGCGAAGGCAATCAGCCCCAGCATTTT. The chain has TRBV2 and TRBJ1-5; the match to TRBD1 covers 8 bases. Germline CDR1 is SNHLY and CDR2 is FYNNEI. Trimming removed 4 bases from V and 2 bases from J; junction bases left unmatched: 7. The CDR3 totals 16 residues.

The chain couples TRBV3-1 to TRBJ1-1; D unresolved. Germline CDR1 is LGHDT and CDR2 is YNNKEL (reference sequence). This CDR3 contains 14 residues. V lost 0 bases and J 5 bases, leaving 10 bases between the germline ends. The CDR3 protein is CASSQEGLRTEAFF. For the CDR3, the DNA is TGTGCCAGCAGCCAAGAAGGTTTAAGGACTGAAGCTTTCTTT.

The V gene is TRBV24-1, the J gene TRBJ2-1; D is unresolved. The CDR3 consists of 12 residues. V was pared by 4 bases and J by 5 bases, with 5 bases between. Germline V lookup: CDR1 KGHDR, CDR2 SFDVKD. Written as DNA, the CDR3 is TGTGCCACCAGTGACCCACACAATGAGCAGTTCTTC. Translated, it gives CATSDPHNEQFF.

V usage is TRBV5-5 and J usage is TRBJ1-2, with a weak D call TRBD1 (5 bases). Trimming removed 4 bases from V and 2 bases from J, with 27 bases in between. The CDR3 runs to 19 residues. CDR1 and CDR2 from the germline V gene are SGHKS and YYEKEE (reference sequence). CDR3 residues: CASSHAIRPTGLGNYGYTF. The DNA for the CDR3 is TGTGCCAGCAGCCATGCAATACGTCCCACGGGGCTCGGGAACTATGGCTACACCTTC.

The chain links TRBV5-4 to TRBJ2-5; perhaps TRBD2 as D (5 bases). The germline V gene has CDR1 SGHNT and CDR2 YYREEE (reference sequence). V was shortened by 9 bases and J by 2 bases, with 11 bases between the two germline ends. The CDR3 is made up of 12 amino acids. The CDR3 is CATSRGQETQYF. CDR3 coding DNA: TGTGCCACCTCCCGGGGTCAAGAGACCCAGTACTTC.

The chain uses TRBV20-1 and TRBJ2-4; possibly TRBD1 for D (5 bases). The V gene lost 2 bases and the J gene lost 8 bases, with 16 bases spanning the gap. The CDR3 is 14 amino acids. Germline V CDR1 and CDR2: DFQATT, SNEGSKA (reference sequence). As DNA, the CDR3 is TGCAGTGCTAGAATGGACGGACAAAGGGACATTCAGTACTTC. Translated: CSARMDGQRDIQYF.

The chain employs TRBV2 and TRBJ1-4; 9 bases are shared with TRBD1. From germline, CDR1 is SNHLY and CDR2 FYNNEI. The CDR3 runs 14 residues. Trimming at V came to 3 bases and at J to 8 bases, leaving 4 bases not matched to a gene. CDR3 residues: CASSEDRGGEKLFF. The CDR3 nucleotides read TGTGCCAGCAGTGAGGACAGGGGTGGCGAAAAACTGTTTTTT. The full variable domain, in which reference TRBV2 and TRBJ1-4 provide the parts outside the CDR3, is EPEVTQTPSHQVTQMGQEVILRCVPISNHLYFYWYRQILGQKVEFLVSFYNNEISEKSEIFDDQFSVERPDGSNFTLKIRSTKLEDSAMYFCASSEDRGGEKLFFGSGTQLSVL.